This T cell receptor beta chain was obtained from a study of CD8 T cells in ankylosing spondylitis. Regarding the study as a whole: Within matched ankylosing spondylitis synovial fluid, disease-linked clones were reportedly significantly enriched. Roughly eight highly homologous variants formed a TCR beta motif that appeared characteristic of ankylosing spondylitis blood. Disease-associated clones were CD8+ and fairly uncommon in peripheral blood. Both synovial fluid and blood in reactive arthritis had previously been reported to carry some motif variants.

One entry per CDR3 protein, called by TCRdb with MiXCR from the 5' RACE reads. The table lists about 220,000 distinct CDR3 sequences, approximately 7.4% of them singletons. Trimming removed 2 bases from V and 1 base from J, with 5 bases in between. Germline lookup yields CDR1 SGHRS and CDR2 YFSETQ. CDR3 length: 13 amino acids. Comment on this clonotype: The antigen remains undetermined.

The TCR was taken from a male donor with ankylosing spondylitis. Sequencing used blood, either unsorted or a sorted T cell fraction (not recorded which). V gene TRBV5-1 combines with J gene TRBJ2-3; the D is unclear. The CDR3 nucleotides read TGCGCCAGCAGCTTTTGGGGCACAGATACGCAGTATTTT. It translates to CASSFWGTDTQYF.